This T cell receptor beta chain derives from a study of vaccination and CD4 T cells after COVID-19. This clonotype has more than one count but fewer than ten. What it recognizes is unknown. Once obtained from cultured CD4+ T cells, the DNA was sequenced using the Oncomine TCR Beta short-read assay. One entry per CDR3 protein results from TCRdb running MiXCR on the PCR reads. Among around 9,600 distinct CDR3 sequences listed, approximately 48% were seen once. Treatment denoted: approximately nine-day PBMC culture with coronavirus spike peptide pools or control peptides (ViraFEST assay). The TCR was taken from a human donor who had recovered from COVID-19. The sequenced sample was CD4+ T cells from blood, cultured in vitro.

The DNA of the CDR3 is TGTGCCAGCAGTTACGGAAGACAGGCCTATGGCTACACCTTC. This gives the protein CASSYGRQAYGYTF. The gene calls are TRBV6-5 and TRBJ1-2, with D possibly TRBD1 on 6 matching bases. From germline, CDR1 is MNHEY and CDR2 SVGAGI. The CDR3 spans 14 residues. Trimming left V 2 bases short and J 4 bases short, with 11 bases between.